The 3 T cell receptor beta chains given below trace back to one sample, sequenced in a study of Graves' ophthalmopathy and Graves' hyperthyroidism. For repertoire sequencing, the TCR beta CDR3 regions were amplified from RNA transcripts. Second-round multiplex PCR came after first-round RT-PCR with HTBI primers. From the multiplex PCR reads, TCRdb called clonotypes with MiXCR, one entry per CDR3 protein. There are some 370,000 distinct CDR3 sequences in the sample; roughly 15% occur only once, and roughly 2.6% lies in the top ten. Sequenced material: peripheral blood. The origin of the receptors is an adult woman with stable Graves' hyperthyroidism.

This clonotype was detected ten times or more. The gene calls are TRBV28 and TRBJ1-5, with D perhaps matching TRBD1 (6 bases). The germline V gene encodes CDR1 MDHEN and CDR2 SYDVKM. The CDR3 is made up of 17 amino acids. V was cut by 3 bases and J by 3 bases, with 18 bases left in between. Here the CDR3 DNA reads TGTGCCAGCAGTTTGGAGGGGGGCAAACTTAACAATCAGCCCCAGCATTTT. It translates to CASSLEGGKLNNQPQHF.

In its sample, this clonotype was seen many times. J is TRBJ2-4 and V is TRBV30; no clear D. From germline, CDR1 is GTSNPN and CDR2 SVGIG (reference sequence). Trimming pared 2 bases from V and 1 base from J, leaving 9 bases between. This CDR3 region has 14 residues. The CDR3 nucleotides read TGTGCCTGGAGTCAAAGGACGGCCAAAAACATTCAGTACTTC. As protein: CAWSQRTAKNIQYF.

This clonotype was counted a few times. The genes are TRBV6-5 and TRBJ1-6, with D maybe TRBD1 (5 bases). Trimming took off 0 bases at V and 6 bases at J, with 15 bases between the two ends. The CDR3 has 17 amino acids. Germline-derived CDR1 and CDR2 are MNHEY and SVGAGI. CDR3 protein: CASSYSRTLALNSPLHF. CDR3 in DNA: TGTGCCAGCAGTTACTCGAGGACACTTGCCCTTAATTCACCCCTCCACTTT.